This TCR beta chain is drawn from a study of blood T cell repertoires in COVID-19. For the study at large: Italy, Spain and the United States were the sources of the convalescent and acute COVID-19 samples. Sources were T cells, B-cell-depleted T cells, or PBMCs; the material itself was cDNA or gDNA.

Between the trimmed V and J ends, which lost 3 bases and 1 base, there was a span of 11 bases. In germline, CDR1 is MNHEY, CDR2 SMNVEV (reference sequence). CDR3 length: 15 residues. Participants had their cohort set by participant-reported clinical history. Within 2 weeks before study entry, exposed participants met a COVID-19 case. Sequencing was performed with immunoSEQ multiplex PCR; in TCRdb, only in-frame clones are kept and a portion is missing. The sample holds about 150,000 clones, around 87% seen once. This clonotype originated in a woman in her forties who had been exposed to COVID-19. The sample comprised PBMCs or T cells enriched from blood (not recorded which). The chain employs TRBV27 and TRBJ2-3; D might be TRBD1 (5 bases). The CDR3 DNA reads as TGTGCCAGCAGTTTTATCGACAGCCGCACAGATACGCAGTATTTT. This encodes CASSFIDSRTDTQYF.